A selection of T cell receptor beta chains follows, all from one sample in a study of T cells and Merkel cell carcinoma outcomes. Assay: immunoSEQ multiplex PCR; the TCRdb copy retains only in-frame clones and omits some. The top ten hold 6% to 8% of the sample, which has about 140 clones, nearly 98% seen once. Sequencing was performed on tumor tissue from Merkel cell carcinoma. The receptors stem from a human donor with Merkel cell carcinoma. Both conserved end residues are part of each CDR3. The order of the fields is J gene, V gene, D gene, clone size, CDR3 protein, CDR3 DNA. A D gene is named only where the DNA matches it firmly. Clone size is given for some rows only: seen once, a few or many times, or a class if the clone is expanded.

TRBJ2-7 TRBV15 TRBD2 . CATSREGGSRGQYF TGTGCCACCAGCAGAGAGGGGGGGAGCCGCGGGCAGTACTTC
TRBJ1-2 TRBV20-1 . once CSARDLHGYTF TGCAGTGCCAGGGACTTGCATGGCTACACCTTC
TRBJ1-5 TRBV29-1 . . CSVSGGGYSNQPQHF TGCAGCGTCAGTGGGGGGGGTTATAGCAATCAGCCCCAGCATTTT
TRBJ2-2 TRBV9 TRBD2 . CASSALAGRTGELFF TGTGCCAGCAGCGCCTTAGCGGGTAGGACCGGGGAGCTGTTTTTT
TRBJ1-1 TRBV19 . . CASSIYPGPMNTEAFF TGTGCCAGTAGTATTTATCCAGGACCAATGAACACTGAAGCTTTCTTT
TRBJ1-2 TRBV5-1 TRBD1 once CASSSGQGGGYTF TGCGCCAGCAGCTCGGGACAGGGAGGAGGCTACACCTTC
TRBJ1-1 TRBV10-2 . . CASSTGIGGTEAFF TGCGCCAGCAGCACCGGGATCGGGGGGACTGAAGCTTTCTTT
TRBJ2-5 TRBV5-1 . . CASSLVFQETQYF TGCGCCAGCAGCTTGGTTTTCCAAGAGACCCAGTACTTC
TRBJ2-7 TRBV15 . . CATSRDRDSMGQYF TGTGCCACCAGCAGAGATAGAGACAGCATGGGGCAGTACTTC
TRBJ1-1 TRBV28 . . CASTKPRSKAFF TGTGCCAGCACCAAGCCTAGGTCCAAAGCTTTCTTT
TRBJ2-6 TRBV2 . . CASSERGAGANVLTF TGTGCCAGCAGTGAACGGGGCGCTGGGGCCAACGTCCTGACTTTC
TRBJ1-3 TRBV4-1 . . CASSLDGNTIYF TGCGCCAGCAGCCTCGATGGAAACACCATATATTTT
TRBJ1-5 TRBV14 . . CASSPRADNQPQHF TGTGCCAGCAGCCCCAGGGCTGACAATCAGCCCCAGCATTTT
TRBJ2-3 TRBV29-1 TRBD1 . CSVKGTGQGSTDTQYF TGCAGCGTTAAAGGGACGGGACAGGGAAGCACAGATACGCAGTATTTT
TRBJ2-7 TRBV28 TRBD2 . CASISPASGTYEQYF TGTGCCAGCATCTCCCCGGCTAGCGGAACCTACGAGCAGTACTTC
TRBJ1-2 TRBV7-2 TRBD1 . CASSLSGGSDYGYTF TGTGCCAGCAGCTTATCAGGGGGCTCTGACTATGGCTACACCTTC
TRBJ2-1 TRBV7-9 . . CASIPRDVNNEQFF TGTGCCAGCATCCCCCGGGACGTCAACAATGAGCAGTTCTTC
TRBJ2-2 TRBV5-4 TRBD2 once CASSFRSGAGELFF TGTGCCAGCAGCTTCAGGAGCGGGGCCGGGGAACTGTTTTTT
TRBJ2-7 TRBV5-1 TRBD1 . CASSSDRGGSYEQYF TGCGCCAGCAGCTCGGACAGGGGGGGTTCCTACGAGCAGTACTTC
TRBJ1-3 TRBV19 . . CASTRGEPGNTIYF TGTGCCAGTACACGCGGGGAGCCTGGAAACACCATATATTTT
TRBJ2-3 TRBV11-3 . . CASSFSSISEDTQYF TGTGCCAGCAGCTTTAGCAGCATTAGCGAAGATACGCAGTATTTT
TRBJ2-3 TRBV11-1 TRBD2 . CASSLGASGFQLDTQYF TGTGCCAGCAGCTTGGGGGCTAGCGGGTTTCAGTTAGATACGCAGTATTTT
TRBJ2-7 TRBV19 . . CATTDTNYEQYF TGTGCCACTACCGACACTAACTACGAGCAGTACTTC
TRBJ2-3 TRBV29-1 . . CSDIKGGADTQYF TGCAGCGACATAAAGGGAGGCGCAGATACGCAGTATTTT
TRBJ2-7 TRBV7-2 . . CASSLEGFEQYF TGTGCCAGCAGCTTAGAGGGTTTCGAGCAGTACTTC
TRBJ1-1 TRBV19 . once CASNFAGNTEAFF TGTGCCAGTAACTTCGCGGGGAACACTGAAGCTTTCTTT
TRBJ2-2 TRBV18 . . CASSPSPTGANTGELFF TGTGCCAGCTCACCGTCCCCCACGGGGGCGAACACCGGGGAGCTGTTTTTT
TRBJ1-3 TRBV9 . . CASRCLFSSGNTIYF TGTGCCAGCAGATGCCTCTTCAGCTCAGGAAACACCATATATTTT
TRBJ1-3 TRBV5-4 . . CASSLARGAGNTIYF TGTGCCAGCAGCTTGGCTCGGGGGGCCGGAAACACCATATATTTT
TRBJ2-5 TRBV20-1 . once CSAARETQYF TGCAGTGCTGCTAGAGAGACCCAGTACTTC
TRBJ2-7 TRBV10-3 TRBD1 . CATGTGVAYEQYF TGTGCCACCGGGACAGGGGTGGCCTACGAGCAGTACTTC
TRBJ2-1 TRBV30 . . CAWSVAPLRSSYNEQFF TGTGCCTGGAGTGTAGCCCCCCTCCGGAGCTCCTACAATGAGCAGTTCTTC
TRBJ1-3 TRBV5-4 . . CASSLGGSGNTIYF TGTGCCAGCAGCTTGGGAGGCTCTGGAAACACCATATATTTT
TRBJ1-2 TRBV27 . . CASSFRGGAGYTF TGTGCCAGCAGTTTTAGGGGGGGCGCCGGCTACACCTTC
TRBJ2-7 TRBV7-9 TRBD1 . CAIGTGLSHEQYF TGTGCCATCGGGACAGGGCTTTCCCACGAGCAGTACTTC
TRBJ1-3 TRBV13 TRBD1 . CASSERTGFGNTIYF TGTGCCAGCAGCGAAAGGACAGGGTTCGGAAACACCATATATTTT